This TCR beta chain was sequenced in a study of cytomegalovirus exposure and HLA in healthy donors. Study-level results: The tendency of first-cohort TCR clusters to co-occur in the 90 to 150 validation repertoires emerged from a later analysis. Listed as cytomegalovirus-associated were 150 or so TCR beta chains.

TCRdb's copy holds only in-frame clones and misses some; the assay was immunoSEQ multiplex PCR. The sample lists tens of thousands of clones; about 93% were seen once. The donors were members of the validation cohort comprising approximately 110 subjects, separate from the approximately 670-subject first cohort. Of note for this clone: The antigen remains undetermined.

CDR3 size: 14 residues. Germline CDR1 reads WNHNN; CDR2 reads SYGVQD (reference sequence). V lost 2 bases and J lost 6, with 13 bases in between. Specimen: PBMCs. This receptor was taken from a woman between 18 and 29 years old in good health and CMV-seronegative. The chain combines TRBV10-1 with TRBJ2-5; possibly TRBD1 for D (6 bases). CDR3 DNA sequence: TGCGCCAGCAGTGAGCAGGGGTTGGAAAAGACCCAGTACTTC. Protein product: CASSEQGLEKTQYF.